What follows describes a single TCR beta chain. Its target is unknown. The CDR3 covers 15 residues. The germline V and J ends were trimmed by 3 bases and 0 bases, with 12 bases remaining between them. CDR1 is LNHDA and CDR2 is SQIVND in the germline V gene (reference sequence). Inclusion characteristics of ophthalmopathy patients comprised a Clinical Activity Score of at least 3, a NOSPECS grade of at least 4, and duration under 3 months. Clinicians diagnosed patients from clinical symptoms, serum thyroxine and TRAb, thyroid ultrasound and orbital computed tomography. These data belong to a study of T cells in Graves' hyperthyroidism and ophthalmopathy. Study-wide context: Peripheral blood samples were taken at initial diagnosis, prior to any treatment. Study-wide results and limits: The model anticipated ophthalmopathy a median approximately 6.6 months pre-onset.

There were TCR beta CDR3 regions amplified from RNA transcripts. The TCR CDR3 was amplified in a first-round RT-PCR using the HTBI primer set. TCRdb re-called the multiplex PCR reads through MiXCR, storing one row per CDR3 protein. The sample lists around 600,000 distinct CDR3 sequences, 14% occurring once. Sequencing input: blood. This chain connects TRBV19 to TRBJ2-7, with D maybe TRBD2 (6 bases). This TCR derives from a woman younger than 35 with Graves' ophthalmopathy. This CDR3 reads CASSIIAESSYEQYF. As DNA, the CDR3 is TGTGCCAGTAGTATTATAGCGGAGAGCTCCTACGAGCAGTACTTC. Together with reference TRBV19 and TRBJ2-7, the CDR3 gives the full variable domain: DGGITQSPKYLFRKEGQNVTLSCEQNLNHDAMYWYRQDPGQGLRLIYYSQIVNDFQKGDIAEGYSVSREKKESFPLTVTSAQKNPTAFYLCASSIIAESSYEQYFGPGTRLTVT.